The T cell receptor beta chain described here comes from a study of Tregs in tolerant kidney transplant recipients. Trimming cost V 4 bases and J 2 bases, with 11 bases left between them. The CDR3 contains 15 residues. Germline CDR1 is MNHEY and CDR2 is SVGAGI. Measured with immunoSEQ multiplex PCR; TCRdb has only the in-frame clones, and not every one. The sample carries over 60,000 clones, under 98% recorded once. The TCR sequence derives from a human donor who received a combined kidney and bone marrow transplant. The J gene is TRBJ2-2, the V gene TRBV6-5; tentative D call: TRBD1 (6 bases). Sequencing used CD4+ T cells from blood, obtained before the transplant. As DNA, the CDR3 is TGTGCCAGCAGTTTTGGGACACTTAACACCGGGGAGCTGTTTTTT. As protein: CASSFGTLNTGELFF.